This note documents a single T cell receptor beta chain sequence. Each CDR3 protein gets one entry after TCRdb re-called the 5' RACE reads with MiXCR. The repertoire holds approximately 130,000 distinct CDR3 sequences, with about 15% as singletons. These data belong to a study of T cells after yellow fever vaccination. Germline CDR1 reads MNHEY; CDR2 reads SVGEGT. This CDR3 contains 13 residues. The ends were cut back, 6 bases at V and 0 bases at J, with 6 bases in the middle. The chain has TRBV6-2 or TRBV6-3 and TRBJ1-5; D remains unclear. The TCR sequence derives from a man aged 18 to 29 who received the YFV17D yellow fever vaccine. Here the sequenced sample was CD8+ T cells sorted from PBMCs, taken 5 days after the yellow fever booster vaccination. CDR3 in DNA: TGTGCCAGCAGACTGGATAGCAATCAGCCCCAGCATTTT. This encodes CASRLDSNQPQHF.